One sample yielded the 16 T cell receptor beta chains listed below, sequenced in a study of beta chain features in type 1 diabetes. Sequenced material consisted of expressed TCRB transcripts (all of the isolated RNA was reverse transcribed). Assay: immunoSEQ multiplex PCR; the TCRdb copy retains only in-frame clones and omits some. This table has 200,000 to 250,000 clones, roughly 70% appearing once. Specimen: naive CD4+ T cells from blood. These receptors all come from a man under 40 in good health.

The chain joins TRBV5-1 to TRBJ2-3, with a weak D call TRBD1 (5 bases). The V end lost 4 bases, the J end lost 7 bases, and 13 bases lay between the germline ends. The germline CDR1 and CDR2 sequences are SGHRS and YFSETQ. The CDR3 extends over 13 amino acids. CDR3 sequence: CASSHKTVNTQYF. The CDR3 region has the DNA TGCGCCAGCAGCCACAAGACAGTAAATACGCAGTATTTT.

This chain connects TRBV19 to TRBJ2-4; possibly TRBD2 for D (5 bases). V was clipped by 1 base and J by 9 bases, with 22 bases between them. The CDR3 totals 17 residues. CDR1 is LNHDA and CDR2 is SQIVND in the germline V gene (reference sequence). The CDR3 here is CASSIAKDAGRAGIQYF. The DNA for the CDR3 is TGTGCCAGTAGTATAGCAAAGGACGCCGGGCGGGCGGGCATTCAGTACTTC.

The sample holds one count of this clone. J is TRBJ1-2 and V is TRBV4-1, with 8 bases lining up with TRBD1. The CDR3 sequence is 15 residues long. The V gene's germline CDR1 is MGHRA and CDR2 YSYEKL. With V trimmed by 5 bases and J by 7 bases, 12 bases remained unmatched. As DNA, the CDR3 is TGCGCCAGCAGCGACCCCGGGACAGGAGCTGGTGGCTACACCTTC. Amino acid sequence: CASSDPGTGAGGYTF.

The chain is built from TRBV7-9 and TRBJ2-3, with D perhaps matching TRBD1 (5 bases). The CDR3 is 13 residues long. In germline, CDR1 is SEHNR, CDR2 FQNEAQ (reference sequence). Trimming took off 3 bases at V and 7 bases at J, with 11 bases between the two ends. Here the CDR3 reads CASSLTAGHTQYF. CDR3 coding DNA: TGTGCCAGCAGCTTGACAGCCGGGCATACGCAGTATTTT.

The table lists this clone with a few counts. V usage is TRBV14 and J usage is TRBJ1-4; TRBD1 is a possible D gene (5 bases). The V end lost 5 bases, the J end lost 11 bases, and 18 bases lay between the germline ends. Per germline, CDR1 SGHDN and CDR2 FVKESK. CDR3 length: 14 amino acids. The DNA for the CDR3 is TGTGCCAGCAGCATGGGGACCCAAAGAGTCAAACTGTTTTTT. Translating it yields CASSMGTQRVKLFF.

The J gene is TRBJ2-1, the V gene TRBV6-6, with D possibly matching TRBD2 (5 bases). V lost 2 bases, J lost 4 bases, and 6 bases lay in between. The CDR3 consists of 13 residues. In germline, CDR1 is MNHNY, CDR2 SVGAGI (reference sequence). This chain's CDR3 is CASSYGEYNEQFF. CDR3 nucleotides: TGTGCCAGCAGTTACGGGGAGTACAATGAGCAGTTCTTC.

The genes are TRBV7-9 and TRBJ2-1; the D is unclear. The CDR3 totals 11 residues. V was shortened by 8 bases and J by 6 bases, with 8 bases between the two germline ends. CDR1 and CDR2 from the germline V gene are SEHNR and FQNEAQ (reference sequence). The DNA of the CDR3 is TGTGCCAGCCGGGTTACCAATGAGCAGTTCTTC. Its translation is CASRVTNEQFF.

The V and J genes are TRBV25-1 and TRBJ2-1; D uncertain. The V and J ends lost 1 base and 7 bases respectively, with 5 bases between them. CDR1 and CDR2 (germline): MGHDK, SYGVNS. The length of the CDR3 is 12 residues. The DNA for the CDR3 is TGTGCCAGCAGTGAATGGACGAATGAGCAGTTCTTC. It is translated as CASSEWTNEQFF.

The genes are TRBV11-2 and TRBJ2-7, with 11 bases that match TRBD2. This CDR3 is 14 amino acids long. CDR1 and CDR2 (germline): SGHAT, FQNNGV. V gave up 5 bases and J gave up 3 bases; unmatched junction bases: 3. DNA for the CDR3: TGTGCCAGCAGCCAAGGGACTAGCGGCTACGAGCAGTACTTC. Residues: CASSQGTSGYEQYF.

J is TRBJ2-7 and V is TRBV4-2; maybe TRBD1 (6 bases). The CDR3 sequence is 14 residues long. V was cut by 3 bases and J by 4 bases, with 13 bases left in between. From germline, CDR1 is LGHNA and CDR2 YNFKEQ. The CDR3 DNA is TGTGCCAGCAGCCAGGGGGACACGGATTACGAGCAGTACTTC. Its protein product is CASSQGDTDYEQYF.

This chain joins TRBV7-2 and TRBJ2-1; 9 bases align to TRBD2. Germline assignment: CDR1 SGHTA and CDR2 FQGNSA. This CDR3 has 15 amino acids. Trimming cost V 1 base and J 7 bases; bases outside gene matches: 5. The DNA of the CDR3 is TGTGCCAGCAGCTTAGGGCTAGCGGGAAGGAATGAGCAGTTCTTC. Encoded protein: CASSLGLAGRNEQFF.

A few counts support this clone. The chain carries TRBV7-2 and TRBJ2-1, with TRBD1 identical over 7 bases. Unmatched junction bases numbered 7, after V lost 5 bases and J lost 3 bases. CDR3 size: 15 residues. Germline V gene sequence: CDR1 SGHTA, CDR2 FQGNSA. The chain's CDR3 is CASSPTGLYYNEQFF. CDR3 nucleotide sequence: TGTGCCAGCAGCCCGACAGGGTTGTACTACAATGAGCAGTTCTTC.

The chain uses TRBV7-9 and TRBJ2-3, with TRBD2 matching over 11 bases. CDR3 length: 13 amino acids. Germline V gene lookup returns CDR1 SEHNR and CDR2 FQNEAQ (reference sequence). The CDR3, as DNA: TGTGCTGCTAGCGGGAGGTATTCAGATACGCAGTATTTT. Its translation is CAASGRYSDTQYF.

The CDR3 is CASTFQGGNTEAFF. The CDR3 DNA sequence: TGTGCCAGCACCTTTCAGGGGGGAAATACTGAAGCTTTCTTT. This chain connects TRBV28 to TRBJ1-1, with TRBD1 identical over 7 bases. The CDR3 covers 14 residues. The germline V gene has CDR1 MDHEN and CDR2 SYDVKM. With V trimmed by 7 bases and J by 5 bases, 10 bases remained unmatched.

J is TRBJ2-3 and V is TRBV9, with D unresolved. The CDR3 consists of 16 residues. V was pared by 0 bases and J by 0 bases, with 11 bases between. CDR1 is SGDLS and CDR2 is YYNGEE in the germline V gene. CDR3 region: CASSVGVATSTDTQYF. Here the CDR3 DNA reads TGTGCCAGCAGCGTAGGCGTCGCGACTAGCACAGATACGCAGTATTTT. The full variable domain, with the rest looked up from reference TRBV9 and TRBJ2-3, is DSGVTQTPKHLITATGQRVTLRCSPRSGDLSVYWYQQSLDQGLQFLIQYYNGEERAKGNILERFSAQQFPDLHSELNLSSLELGDSALYFCASSVGVATSTDTQYFGPGTRLTVL.

Turning to this clone: Other nucleotide sequences from this sample produce the same CDR3. The chain joins TRBV30 to TRBJ1-1; D not resolved. The ends were cut back, 0 bases at V and 0 bases at J, with 5 bases in the middle. Germline lookup yields CDR1 GTSNPN and CDR2 SVGIG (reference sequence). There are 13 residues in the CDR3. The CDR3 DNA is TGTGCCTGGAGTGTACGATTGAACACTGAAGCTTTCTTT. Amino acid sequence: CAWSVRLNTEAFF.